This T cell receptor beta chain was retrieved from a study of T-cell reconstitution after alpha-beta-depleted transplantation in children. CDR1 and CDR2 from the germline V gene are MGHDK and SYGVNS. This CDR3 region has 16 residues. The V segment lost 1 base and the J segment 8 bases; nucleotides outside the gene matches: 10. Unique molecular identifiers were built into the TCRbeta library. TCRdb re-analysed the PCR reads in MiXCR, keeping a single row per CDR3 protein. This sample has more than 150,000 distinct CDR3 sequences, with 13% to 15% found just once. The sequences come from PBMCs from the stem cell graft donor, collected from the stem cell graft. The rearrangement joins TRBV25-1 to TRBJ2-1; 8 bases fit TRBD1. The origin of this receptor is a human donor who donated a stem cell graft to a child with acute lymphoblastic leukemia. The DNA for the CDR3 is TGTGCCAGCAGTGAATGGGGGCAGGGGGCGCGGGATGAGCAGTTCTTC. Its translation is CASSEWGQGARDEQFF.